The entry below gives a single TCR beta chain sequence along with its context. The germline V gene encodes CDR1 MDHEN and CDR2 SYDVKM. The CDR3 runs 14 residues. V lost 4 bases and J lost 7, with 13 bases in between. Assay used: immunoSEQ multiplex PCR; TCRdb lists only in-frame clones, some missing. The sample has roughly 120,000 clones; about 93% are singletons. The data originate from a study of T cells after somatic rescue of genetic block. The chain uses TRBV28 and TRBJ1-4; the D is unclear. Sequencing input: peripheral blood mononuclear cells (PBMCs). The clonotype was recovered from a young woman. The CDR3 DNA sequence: TGTGCCAGCAGTTCAGCGGCGGTCACTGAAAAACTGTTTTTT. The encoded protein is CASSSAAVTEKLFF.